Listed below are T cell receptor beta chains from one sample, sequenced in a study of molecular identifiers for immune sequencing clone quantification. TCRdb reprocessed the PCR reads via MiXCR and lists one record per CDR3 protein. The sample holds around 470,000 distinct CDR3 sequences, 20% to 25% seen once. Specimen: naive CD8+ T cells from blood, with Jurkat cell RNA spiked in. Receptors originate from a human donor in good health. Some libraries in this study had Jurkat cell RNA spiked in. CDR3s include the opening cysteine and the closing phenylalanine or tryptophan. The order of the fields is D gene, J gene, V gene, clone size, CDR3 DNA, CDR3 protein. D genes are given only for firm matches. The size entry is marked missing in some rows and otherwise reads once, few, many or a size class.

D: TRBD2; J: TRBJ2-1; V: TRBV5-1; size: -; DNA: TGCGCCAGCAGCTGGTTAGCGGGAGGGCCTAACAATGAGCAGTTCTTC; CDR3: CASSWLAGGPNNEQFF
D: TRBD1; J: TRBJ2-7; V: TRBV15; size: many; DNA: TGTGCCACCAGCAGCCGGGACAGGGGCTACGAGCAGTACTTC; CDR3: CATSSRDRGYEQYF
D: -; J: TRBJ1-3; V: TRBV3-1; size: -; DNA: TGTGCCAGCAGTTCCGTAGTAGATTCTGGAAACACCATATATTTT; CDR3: CASSSVVDSGNTIYF
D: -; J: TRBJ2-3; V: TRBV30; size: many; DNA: TGTGCCTGGAGTGCTGTGCTATTTCAGGCAGATACGCAGTATTTT; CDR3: CAWSAVLFQADTQYF
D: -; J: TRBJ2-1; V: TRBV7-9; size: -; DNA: TGTGCCAGCAGCTCCCCTTACAATGAGCAGTTCTTC; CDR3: CASSSPYNEQFF
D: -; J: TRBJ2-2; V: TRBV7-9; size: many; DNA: TGTGCCAGCAGCTTACCTACGAACACCGGGGAGCTGTTTTTT; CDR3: CASSLPTNTGELFF
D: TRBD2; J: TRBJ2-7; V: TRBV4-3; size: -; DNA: TGCGCCAGCAGCCAAACCACTAGCGGGAGGGCTTACGAGCAGTACTTC; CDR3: CASSQTTSGRAYEQYF
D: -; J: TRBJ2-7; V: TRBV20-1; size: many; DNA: TGCAGTGCCATTAGCGAAGAGGCGGTCTACGAGCAGTACTTC; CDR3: CSAISEEAVYEQYF
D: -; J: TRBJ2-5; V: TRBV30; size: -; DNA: TGTGCCTGGACCACCCTACTTGCGAACGGAGAGACCCAGTACTTC; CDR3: CAWTTLLANGETQYF
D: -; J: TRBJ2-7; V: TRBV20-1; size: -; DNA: TGCAGTGCTAGTGGCGGGACAGACCTCTCCTACGAGCAGTACTTC; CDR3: CSASGGTDLSYEQYF
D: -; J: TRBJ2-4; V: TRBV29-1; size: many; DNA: TGCAGCGTTGGAGTCGACAGCGAAAACATTCAGTACTTC; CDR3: CSVGVDSENIQYF
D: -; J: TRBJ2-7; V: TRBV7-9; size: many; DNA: TGTGCCAGCAGCTTAGCGCCGGACGAGCAGTACTTC; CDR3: CASSLAPDEQYF
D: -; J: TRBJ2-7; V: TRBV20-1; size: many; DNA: TGCAGTGCCCCACGGGGGGCCCACGAGCAGTACTTC; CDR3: CSAPRGAHEQYF
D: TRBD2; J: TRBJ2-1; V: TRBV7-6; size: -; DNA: TGTGCCAGCAGCTTAACCGGGACTAGCGGGGGTATCCATGAGCAGTTCTTC; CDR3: CASSLTGTSGGIHEQFF
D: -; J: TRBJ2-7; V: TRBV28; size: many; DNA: TGTGCCAGCAGGACCATGGGCGAGCAGTACTTC; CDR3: CASRTMGEQYF
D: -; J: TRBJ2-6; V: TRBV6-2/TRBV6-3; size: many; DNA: TGTGCCAGCGTCTACAGGGATACTGGGGCCAACGTCCTGACTTTC; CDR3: CASVYRDTGANVLTF
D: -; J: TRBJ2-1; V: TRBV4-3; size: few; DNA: TGCGCCAGCAGCCAAGATGGGGGGCCAAGCTCCTACAATGAGCAGTTCTTC; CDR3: CASSQDGGPSSYNEQFF
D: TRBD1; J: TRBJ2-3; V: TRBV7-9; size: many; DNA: TGTGCCAGCAGTGTACCGGACAGGGCTAGCACAGATACGCAGTATTTT; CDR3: CASSVPDRASTDTQYF
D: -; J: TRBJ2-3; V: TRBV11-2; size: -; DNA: TGTGCCAGCAGCTCTTTTCCGACAGGTTCTAGCACAGATACGCAGTATTTT; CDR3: CASSSFPTGSSTDTQYF
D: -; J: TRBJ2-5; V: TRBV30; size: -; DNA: TGTGCCTGGAGTATGGACAGTATTCAAGAGACCCAGTACTTC; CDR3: CAWSMDSIQETQYF
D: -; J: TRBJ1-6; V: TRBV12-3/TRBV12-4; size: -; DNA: TGTGCCAGCAGTTTACACGGTTTGGATTCACCCCTCCACTTT; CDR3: CASSLHGLDSPLHF
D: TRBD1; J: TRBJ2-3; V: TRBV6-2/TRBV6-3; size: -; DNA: TGTGCCAGCAGTTACTCGGGACAGCCCACAGATACGCAGTATTTT; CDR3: CASSYSGQPTDTQYF
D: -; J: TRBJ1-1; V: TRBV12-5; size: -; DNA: TGTGCTAGTGGTTTGTTGGGGGCACCGAACACTGAAGCTTTCTTT; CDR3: CASGLLGAPNTEAFF
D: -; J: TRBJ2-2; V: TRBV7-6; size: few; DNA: TGTGCCAGCAGCTTAAATTGGGGGGGCGGAGGCACCGGGGAGCTGTTTTTT; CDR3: CASSLNWGGGGTGELFF
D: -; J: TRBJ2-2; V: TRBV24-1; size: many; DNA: TGTGCCACCAGTGATGAGGTCACCGGGGAGCTGTTTTTT; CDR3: CATSDEVTGELFF
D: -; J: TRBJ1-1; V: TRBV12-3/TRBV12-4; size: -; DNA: TGTGCCAGCAGACCTTGGACAGCGGACACTGAAGCTTTCTTT; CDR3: CASRPWTADTEAFF
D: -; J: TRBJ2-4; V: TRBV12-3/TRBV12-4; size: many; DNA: TGTGCCAGCAGTGTAGGACTCCCGGGGGACATTCAGTACTTC; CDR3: CASSVGLPGDIQYF
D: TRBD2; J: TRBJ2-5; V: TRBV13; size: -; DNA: TGTGCCAGCAGCTTAGCTTTAGCGGGAGGGCTGGAGACCCAGTACTTC; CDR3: CASSLALAGGLETQYF
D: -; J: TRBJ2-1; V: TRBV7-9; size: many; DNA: TGTGCCAGCAGGACAGGATACAATGAGCAGTTCTTC; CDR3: CASRTGYNEQFF
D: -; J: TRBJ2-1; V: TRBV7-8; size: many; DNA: TGTGCCAGCAGCCAACCGGACGCCCCGCAACATCACAATGAGCAGTTCTTC; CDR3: CASSQPDAPQHHNEQFF
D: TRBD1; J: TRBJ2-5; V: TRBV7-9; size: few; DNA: TGTGCCAGCAGTTCTTTGCCGGGACAGGGAAAGACCCAGTACTTC; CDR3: CASSSLPGQGKTQYF
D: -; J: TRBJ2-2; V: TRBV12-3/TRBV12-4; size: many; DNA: TGTGCCAGCAGTACAGAGTTGAACACCGGGGAGCTGTTTTTT; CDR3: CASSTELNTGELFF
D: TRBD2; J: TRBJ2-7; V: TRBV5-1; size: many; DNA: TGCGCCAGCAGCTCGCTAGCGGGGGGCGTGTACGAGCAGTACTTC; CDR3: CASSSLAGGVYEQYF